This T cell receptor beta chain was recovered during a study of T cells after yellow fever vaccination. Study details: When fractions had low cell numbers, they were prepared with SMART-Seq v4 Ultra Low Input. Notes on the study in general: The secondary response was weaker but peaked faster, day 5 versus 15. Most clones from primary vaccination resurfaced after the booster (about 96% CD4, around 89% CD8).

This clonotype came up many times. Its matching antigen is unknown. In TCRdb, the 5' RACE reads were re-called with MiXCR into one record per CDR3 protein. The sample yields more than 300,000 distinct CDR3 sequences, about 10% seen once. This receptor was identified in a man aged 18 to 29 who received the YFV17D yellow fever vaccine. The input for sequencing was CD4+ T cells sorted from PBMCs, taken 45 days after the yellow fever booster vaccination.

The CDR3 loop is CASSQDRGLIADTQYF. DNA for the CDR3: TGCGCCAGCAGCCAAGATCGCGGACTAATTGCGGATACGCAGTATTTT. The chain carries TRBV4-3 and TRBJ2-3; D may be TRBD2 (6 bases). V lost 0 bases to trimming and J lost 6 bases, with 16 bases between them. Germline-derived CDR1 and CDR2 are LGHNA and YSLEER. The CDR3 loop spans 16 amino acids.